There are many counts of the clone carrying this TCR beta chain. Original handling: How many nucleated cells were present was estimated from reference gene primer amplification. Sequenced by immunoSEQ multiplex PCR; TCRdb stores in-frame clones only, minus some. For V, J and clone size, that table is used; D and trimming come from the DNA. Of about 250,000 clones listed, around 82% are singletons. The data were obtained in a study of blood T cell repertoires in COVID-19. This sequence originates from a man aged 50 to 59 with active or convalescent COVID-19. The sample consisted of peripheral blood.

CDR3 in amino acids: CASSPGLAGGPSTYNEQFF. As DNA, the CDR3 is TGTGCCAGCAGCCCCGGACTAGCGGGGGGGCCCTCTACCTACAATGAGCAGTTCTTC. The chain joins TRBV6-4 to TRBJ2-1; 15 nucleotides agree with TRBD2. Germline lookup yields CDR1 MRHNA and CDR2 SNTAGT. V lost 6 bases, J lost 2 bases, and 11 bases stayed unmatched. CDR3 size: 19 residues.